The present T cell receptor beta chain was sequenced within a study of radiotherapy plus CTLA-4 blockade in lung cancer. Study-wide context: Objective responses occurred in 18% of patients; roughly 30% had disease control. Findings and limits, study-wide: In blood, early T cell clone dynamics reportedly predicted response best, together with interferon-beta. Once radiotherapy plus ipilimumab had been given, TCR clones derived from tumor expanded in blood.

About this clone: The antigen is unknown.

The method was immunoSEQ multiplex PCR; TCRdb's version includes in-frame clones alone and lacks a portion of them. The table shows 80,000 or so clones, with over 70% occurring only once. This CDR3 region has 18 residues. Trimming removed 0 bases from V and 3 bases from J; junction bases left unmatched: 12. The germline V gene has CDR1 SGHRS and CDR2 YFSETQ. This receptor was taken from a human donor with non-small cell lung cancer who had a partial response to radiotherapy plus ipilimumab. Some clones in this sample may be carry-over from other donors' samples. The sample here was peripheral blood, taken from a patient treated with radiotherapy plus ipilimumab. The chain couples TRBV5-1 to TRBJ2-3; 8 bases line up with TRBD2. The CDR3 coding sequence is TGCGCCAGCAGCTTGGAAGGTAGCGGGAATTTTGGAACAGATACGCAGTATTTT. It specifies CASSLEGSGNFGTDTQYF.